What follows describes a single TCR beta chain. Its antigen has not been determined. Germline is not matched at one junction end, which may reflect a read error. Library generation was performed with 5' RACE. This sample was sequenced with an Illumina HiSeq 2500. A second PCR of roughly 7 to 11 cycles was performed with a sample-barcoded 5' primer and a J-beta primer mix. A template-switch 5' adaptor carrying 12 random nucleotides introduced a unique molecular identifier onto each TCR beta cDNA molecule. At least 3 million CDR3-containing paired-end reads were obtained from each sample. All of the RNA was converted into first-strand cDNA using the Mint cDNA synthesis kit, with a TRBC-specific oligonucleotide serving as the primer. Following uracil-DNA glycosylase treatment, a first 18-cycle PCR with universal primers M1SS and BC2_uni_R was performed on all cDNA. The authors processed their data as follows. Normalization of each sample was performed by random selection of 1 million high-quality reads, each carrying a distinct molecular identifier. Instead of being binned into consensus sequences, reads that shared molecular identifiers were thrown out. CDR3 identification, clonotype clustering and error correction used MiTCR with a Q25 quality threshold and the strictest error-elimination algorithm. A nonparametric unseen species model using Euler transformation provided a lower-bound estimate of total TCR beta diversity. Through fastp at Q25 and MiXCR, TCRdb rebuilt clones from the public reads, retaining in-frame beta chains. CDR3 protein duplicates are merged, each entry listing the most common genes and DNA. These V and J calls are TCRdb output, not the study's own analysis. In this sample the table shows hundreds of thousands of distinct CDR3 sequences, 32% of which occur a single time. The top ten clonotypes cover 15% to 19% of the sample.

The sample comes from a study of blood T cells in healthy people across ages (dated by TCRdb to 2013 to 2016). For context, the study as a whole: In model experiments, template switching captured roughly one uniquely barcoded TCR beta cDNA molecule for every two T cells. Donors were grouped into four age groups: young (average about 15 years), middle-aged (about 38), aged (approximately 67) and long-lived (around 80). Two additional independent replicas of 1 million unique cDNA reads from the same blood draw were analyzed for two donors (one aged 18 to 30 and one aged 80 or older). The study measured age-related changes in TCR beta repertoire diversity using deep sequencing normalized with unique cDNA molecular identifiers. Donors of different ages were randomly distributed across sequencing lanes to avoid experimental bias.

Study-level results and caveats: Observed TCR beta diversity per million T cells fell roughly linearly with age, and a significant reduction was already apparent by age about 38. Because donor CMV infection status was unknown, age-related changes in expanded clonotypes were potentially confounded. Bulk unsorted PBMC profiling prevented conclusive comparison of naive and antigen-experienced compartments. Total diversity estimates from one million sequenced T cells were considered lower bounds and underestimates. Compared with the aged group, the long-lived group had more naive CD4+ T cells, fewer expanded clones and increased TCR diversity, a pattern suggesting age selection. There was a strong correlation between observed TCR beta diversity and the percentage of naive T cells measured by flow cytometry.

The donors were some 39 Caucasian individuals from Russia, aged roughly 6 to 100 years, who were systemically healthy. Approximately 11 milliliters of peripheral blood were drawn from each donor into EDTA-treated Vacutainer tubes. PBMCs were isolated by Ficoll-Paque density-gradient centrifugation, with at least 6 million obtained per sample. Trizol reagent was used to extract total RNA from the PBMCs, yielding at least 6 micrograms per sample. Naive CD45RAhigh/CD27high T cell percentages were measured by flow cytometry on a PBMC aliquot from every donor. Looking up the germline V gene yields CDR1 MNHEY and CDR2 SVGEGT. The CDR3 covers 15 residues, taking in both the cysteine and the phenylalanine. The entry retains the CDR3 DNA only, 45 bases that are in frame from base 1.

The sequencing input was blood. The clonotype comes from a woman older than 75 in good health. Donor details come from another sample of the same person, matched by shared clones. The chain links TRBV6-2 or TRBV6-3 with TRBJ2-5; 10 central nucleotides agree with TRBD1. The J call may be in error: the DNA end matches TRBJ2-7 better. DNA sequence: TGTGCCAGCAGTGACTCCGGGACAGGGGTTTACGAGCAGTACTTC. Its translation reads: CASSDSGTGVYEQYF.